Below, 29 T cell receptor beta chains from the same sample are listed, as sequenced in a study of T cells after yellow fever vaccination. TCRdb used MiXCR to reprocess the 5' RACE reads, holding one entry per CDR3 protein. The repertoire holds some 300,000 distinct CDR3 sequences, with approximately 8% as singletons. Here the sequenced sample was PBMCs, taken 35 to 50 days after the first yellow fever vaccination. The receptors here all came from a man between 18 and 35 years old who received the YFV17D yellow fever vaccine.

V gene TRBV20-1 combines with J gene TRBJ1-6, with D unclear. Trimming removed 0 bases from V and 0 bases from J, with 9 bases in between. The CDR3 extends over 16 amino acids. Germline V lookup: CDR1 DFQATT, CDR2 SNEGSKA (reference sequence). CDR3 nucleotides: TGCAGTGCTAGAGATGGACGGTCCTCCTATAATTCACCCCTCCACTTT. Translation: CSARDGRSSYNSPLHF.

The V gene is TRBV11-2, the J gene TRBJ1-5, with a weak D call TRBD1 (5 bases). V shed 5 bases and J shed 6 bases, with 14 bases lying between them. The CDR3 covers 14 residues. Germline V CDR1 and CDR2: SGHAT, FQNNGV. In DNA form, the CDR3 reads TGTGCCAGCAGCCCCGACAGCACCCTTCAGCCCCAGCATTTT. Protein: CASSPDSTLQPQHF.

This clonotype showed up just a few times. This chain's CDR3 is CASSYLAEHNEQFF. The CDR3 DNA reads as TGCGCCAGCAGCTATCTAGCGGAGCACAATGAGCAGTTCTTC. The J gene is TRBJ2-1, the V gene TRBV5-1, with TRBD2 identical over 7 bases. With V trimmed by 3 bases and J by 5 bases, 5 bases remained unmatched. Per germline, CDR1 SGHRS and CDR2 YFSETQ. The CDR3 sequence is 14 residues long.

This clonotype showed up just a few times. This rearrangement joins TRBV20-1 to TRBJ2-3; D may correspond to TRBD1 or TRBD2 (5 bases each). Trimming took off 4 bases at V and 2 bases at J, with 13 bases between the two ends. This CDR3 is built from 14 residues. Per germline, CDR1 DFQATT and CDR2 SNEGSKA (reference sequence). The CDR3 loop reads CSATGQLNTDTQYF. Written as DNA, the CDR3 is TGCAGTGCTACGGGGCAGCTCAACACAGATACGCAGTATTTT.

This clonotype was seen only a few times. The genes are TRBV5-5 and TRBJ1-6, with 10 nucleotides matching TRBD1. Germline V gene lookup returns CDR1 SGHKS and CDR2 YYEKEE (reference sequence). J gave up 7 bases and V 4 bases, and 11 bases lay outside the gene matches. The CDR3 length is 17 residues. This CDR3 reads CASSDADRGLGNSPLHF. CDR3 sequence (DNA): TGTGCCAGCAGCGACGCCGACAGGGGGCTTGGCAATTCACCCCTCCACTTT.

Comments on this clonotype: A clone one base away is much larger, so this may be a read error. The rearrangement uses TRBV29-1 and TRBJ2-4; TRBD2 aligns across 7 bases. This CDR3 comprises 11 residues. Per germline, CDR1 SQVTM and CDR2 ANQGSEA. V was pared by 6 bases and J by 7 bases, with 3 bases of the junction left unmatched. In DNA, the CDR3 is TGCAGCGTGCGGGGGTCGAACATTCAGTACTTC. It translates to CSVRGSNIQYF.

This clonotype was observed a handful of times. The chain couples TRBV7-2 to TRBJ2-7; tentatively, D is TRBD1 (5 bases). The V end lost 5 bases, the J end lost 2 bases, and 13 bases lay between the germline ends. This CDR3 is built from 14 residues. Germline V gene sequence: CDR1 SGHTA, CDR2 FQGNSA. CDR3 sequence (DNA): TGTGCCAGCAGCCCCAGGGCAGCCCCCTACGAGCAGTACGTC. It yields the protein CASSPRAAPYEQYV.

This clonotype appeared a few times. The V call is TRBV6-6, the J call TRBJ2-5; no clear D gene. V lost 3 bases and J lost 1, with 6 bases in between. Germline values: CDR1 MNHNY, CDR2 SVGAGI (reference sequence). This CDR3 region has 13 residues. CDR3 sequence: CASSYMGQETQYF. The CDR3 nucleotides are TGTGCCAGCAGTTATATGGGCCAAGAGACCCAGTACTTC.

This clonotype was counted only a few times. This chain uses TRBV12-3 or TRBV12-4 with TRBJ1-5, with D possibly matching TRBD1 (6 bases). V was trimmed by 8 bases and J by 5 bases, leaving 16 bases between them. The CDR3 sequence is 14 residues long. CDR3 protein: CASARDGGDQPQHF. The CDR3 nucleotides read TGTGCCAGCGCCAGGGACGGGGGCGATCAGCCCCAGCATTTT.

CDR3 loop: CASSRGYGETQYF. As DNA, the CDR3 is TGTGCCAGCAGCAGAGGCTACGGAGAGACCCAGTACTTC. The V and J genes are TRBV7-2 and TRBJ2-5; D gene uncertain. This CDR3 has 13 residues. The germline CDR1 and CDR2 sequences are SGHTA and FQGNSA. V was clipped by 5 bases and J by 4 bases, with 11 bases between them. Full variable domain (remainder filled in from reference TRBV7-2 and TRBJ2-5): GAGVSQSPSNKVTEKGKDVELRCDPISGHTALYWYRQSLGQGLEFLIYFQGNSAPDKSGLPSDRFSAERTGGSVSTLTIQRTQQEDSAVYLCASSRGYGETQYFGPGTRLLVL.

A few counts support this clonotype. The V gene is TRBV18, the J gene TRBJ2-5; D is unclear. V gave up 3 bases and J gave up 0 bases, with 11 bases separating them. CDR3 size: 15 residues. CDR1 and CDR2 from the germline V gene are KGHSH and LQKENI. The CDR3 loop is CASSPGGPYQETQYF. The DNA for the CDR3 is TGTGCCAGCTCACCGGGCGGACCGTACCAAGAGACCCAGTACTTC.

The rearrangement joins TRBV5-1 to TRBJ2-2; D is unresolved. Germline V gives CDR1 SGHRS, CDR2 YFSETQ. Deletions cut 0 bases from V and 2 bases from J, with 17 bases between. There are 18 residues in the CDR3. The CDR3 coding sequence is TGCGCCAGCAGCTTGGCTCGGACGGTGCAGCTAAACACCGGGGAGCTGTTTTTT. It codes for CASSLARTVQLNTGELFF.

The genes are TRBV10-3 and TRBJ2-1; D call uncertain. V was trimmed by 10 bases and J by 4 bases, leaving 17 bases between them. Germline V lookup: CDR1 ENHRY, CDR2 SYGVKD. The CDR3 runs to 14 residues. CDR3 coding DNA: TGTGCCACCGTCTATCCGTCCATTTACAATGAGCAGTTCTTC. Its protein product is CATVYPSIYNEQFF.

In the case of this clonotype: One end of the junction does not line up with germline, which may come from a read error. This chain connects TRBV20-1 to TRBJ2-1; tentatively, D is TRBD1 or TRBD2 (6 bases each). Germline CDR1 and CDR2: DFQATT and SNEGSKA (reference sequence). The CDR3 runs to 16 residues. CDR3 bases: TGCTGTGCTTGTCCCCGGGGGCTAGTTTGGGTCAATGAGCAGTTCTTC. This sequence encodes CCACPRGLVWVNEQFF.

This clonotype has at least ten counts. This sequence joins TRBV12-3 or TRBV12-4 and TRBJ1-4; tentative D call: TRBD1 (6 bases). Between the trimmed V and J ends, which lost 8 bases and 7 bases, there was a span of 11 bases. The CDR3 covers 12 residues. The CDR3 sequence: CASQGNGEKLFF. The CDR3 DNA sequence: TGTGCCAGCCAGGGGAATGGTGAAAAACTGTTTTTT.

This clonotype was counted between two and nine times. The chain is built from TRBV20-1 and TRBJ1-1; D is uncertain. The germline CDR1 and CDR2 sequences are DFQATT and SNEGSKA (reference sequence). Trimming shortened V by 5 bases and J by 2 bases, and 12 bases separated the two germline ends. This CDR3 region has 13 residues. The chain's CDR3 is CSARGTTNTEAFF. CDR3 DNA sequence: TGCAGTGCTCGCGGAACCACCAACACTGAAGCTTTCTTT.

This clonotype has more than one count but fewer than ten. This sequence joins TRBV7-9 and TRBJ2-3; 11 bases are shared with TRBD1. Germline V CDR1 and CDR2: SEHNR, FQNEAQ (reference sequence). Trimming cost V 5 bases and J 6 bases; bases outside gene matches: 4. This CDR3 is built from 14 residues. CDR3 bases: TGTGCCAGCAGCGGACAGGGGGCTGGGGATACGCAGTATTTT. Residues: CASSGQGAGDTQYF.

This clonotype was seen more than once but under ten times. The chain recombines TRBV7-9 with TRBJ1-1, with D perhaps TRBD1 (5 bases). The CDR3 length is 14 residues. Per germline, CDR1 SEHNR and CDR2 FQNEAQ (reference sequence). Trimming left V 4 bases short and J 4 bases short, with 13 bases between. CDR3 in amino acids: CASSYTGGPTEAFF. DNA of the CDR3: TGTGCCAGCAGCTATACAGGTGGACCCACTGAAGCTTTCTTT.

This clonotype was detected a few times. V is TRBV7-2 and J is TRBJ1-1; maybe TRBD1 (6 bases). From germline, CDR1 is SGHTA and CDR2 FQGNSA. The CDR3 runs 16 residues. Deletions cut 3 bases from V and 3 bases from J, with 17 bases between. CDR3 nucleotide sequence: TGTGCCAGCAGCTTCACCGGGACAATCCAGGACACTGAAGCTTTCTTT. Translation gives CASSFTGTIQDTEAFF.

The chain combines TRBV6-6 with TRBJ2-7; TRBD1 is a possible D gene (7 bases). This CDR3 contains 12 residues. V lost 8 bases and J lost 7, with 15 bases in between. Per the germline V gene, CDR1 is MNHNY and CDR2 is SVGAGI (reference sequence). CDR3 sequence reads: CASQEGAREQYF. The CDR3 nucleotides are TGTGCCAGCCAGGAGGGGGCAAGGGAGCAGTACTTC.

A few counts support this clonotype. The CDR3 is CSALNAGTRPQTGNTIYF. The DNA for the CDR3 is TGCAGTGCTCTGAATGCCGGGACAAGACCCCAAACTGGAAACACCATATATTTT. The chain combines TRBV20-1 with TRBJ1-3; a possible D gene is TRBD1 (6 bases). The CDR3 consists of 18 residues. Looked up from germline, CDR1 is DFQATT and CDR2 is SNEGSKA (reference sequence). V gave up 5 bases and J gave up 2 bases, with 25 bases separating them.

The chain employs TRBV6-2 or TRBV6-3 and TRBJ1-6; the D is unclear. This CDR3 contains 17 residues. V was clipped by 2 bases and J by 8 bases, with 19 bases between them. The germline V gene has CDR1 MNHEY and CDR2 SVGEGT. The CDR3 loop is CASSYGSRRVWDSPLHF. CDR3 bases: TGTGCCAGCAGTTACGGATCCCGGCGGGTATGGGATTCACCCCTCCACTTT.

The CDR3 DNA sequence: TGTGCCAGCAGCGCGACAGGGAACACCTACGAGCAGTACTTC. Translated, it gives CASSATGNTYEQYF. The chain recombines TRBV7-2 with TRBJ2-7; 7 nucleotides agree with TRBD1. J gave up 2 bases and V 5 bases, and 6 bases lay outside the gene matches. CDR3 length equals 14 residues. CDR1 is SGHTA and CDR2 is FQGNSA in the germline V gene.

J is TRBJ2-5 and V is TRBV5-6; D may be TRBD2 (6 bases). CDR3 length equals 13 residues. Germline V CDR1 and CDR2: SGHDT, YYEEEE. The V end was cut by 4 bases, the J end by 4 bases, with 11 bases between. CDR3 coding DNA: TGTGCCAGCAGCATGACTAGTATAGAGACCCAGTACTTC. This gives the protein CASSMTSIETQYF.

In this sample, this clonotype turned up many times. V usage is TRBV7-2 and J usage is TRBJ2-5; 8 bases align to TRBD2. V lost 1 base, J lost 5 bases, and 9 bases stayed unmatched. The CDR3 covers 16 residues. CDR1 is SGHTA, CDR2 FQGNSA, per germline. The CDR3 nucleotides are TGTGCCAGCAGCTTAGGCCCCGGGCGGGGGGATGAGACCCAGTACTTC. Protein: CASSLGPGRGDETQYF.

At least ten counts were recorded for this clonotype. V and J are TRBV4-3 and TRBJ2-6; no definite D call. Deletions cut 1 base from V and 4 bases from J, with 8 bases between. Germline V gives CDR1 LGHNA, CDR2 YSLEER. The CDR3 is 15 amino acids. CDR3 in amino acids: CASSQGSSGANVLTF. In nucleotides, the CDR3 is TGCGCCAGCAGCCAAGGATCCAGCGGGGCCAACGTCCTGACTTTC.

This clonotype showed up just once. Mismatch with germline at one junction end may stem from a read error. The chain employs TRBV5-1 and TRBJ2-5; the D gene could be TRBD1 or TRBD2 (6 bases each). The CDR3 runs to 15 residues. Germline CDR1 is SGHRS and CDR2 is YFSETQ. CDR3 DNA sequence: TGCGCCAGAAGCTCCCTCTTACAGGGAGGAGAGACCCAGTACTTC. This gives the protein CARSSLLQGGETQYF.

J is TRBJ2-1 and V is TRBV4-2; 12 bases align to TRBD2. In germline, CDR1 is LGHNA, CDR2 YNFKEQ. This CDR3 region has 14 residues. V shed 4 bases, J shed 10 bases, and the junction held 5 bases outside the gene matches. The CDR3 spells CASSPSGGAREQFF. The CDR3, as DNA: TGTGCCAGCAGCCCTAGCGGGGGGGCTAGAGAGCAGTTCTTC.

There are many counts of this clonotype. The chain has TRBV7-2 and TRBJ2-1; TRBD2 agrees at 8 bases. The germline V gene encodes CDR1 SGHTA and CDR2 FQGNSA. CDR3 length: 15 residues. Trimming cost V 2 bases and J 3 bases; bases outside gene matches: 3. The CDR3, as DNA: TGTGCCAGCAGCTTAACAGCGGGGGTCTACAATGAGCAGTTCTTC. It translates to CASSLTAGVYNEQFF.